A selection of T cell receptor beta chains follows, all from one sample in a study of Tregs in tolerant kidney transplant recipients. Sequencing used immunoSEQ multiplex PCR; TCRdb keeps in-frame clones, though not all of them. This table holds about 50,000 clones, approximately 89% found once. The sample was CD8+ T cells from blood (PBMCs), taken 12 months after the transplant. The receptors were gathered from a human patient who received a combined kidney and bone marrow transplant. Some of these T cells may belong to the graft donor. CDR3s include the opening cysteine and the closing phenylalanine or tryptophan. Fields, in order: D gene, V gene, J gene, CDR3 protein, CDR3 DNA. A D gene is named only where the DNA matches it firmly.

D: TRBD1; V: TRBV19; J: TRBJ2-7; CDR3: CASSTGTGSYEQYF; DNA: TGTGCCAGTAGTACCGGGACAGGTAGTTACGAGCAGTACTTC
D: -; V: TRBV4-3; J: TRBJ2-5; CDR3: CASSQVGDLETQYF; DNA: TGCGCCAGCAGCCAAGTCGGGGATTTAGAGACCCAGTACTTC
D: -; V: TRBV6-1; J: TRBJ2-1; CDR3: CATYGGGSSYNEQFF; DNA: TGTGCCACCTACGGTGGGGGGAGCTCCTACAATGAGCAGTTCTTC
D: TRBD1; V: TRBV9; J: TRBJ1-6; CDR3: CASSNTGGYNSPLHF; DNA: TGTGCCAGCAGCAACACAGGGGGCTATAATTCCCCCCTCCACTTT
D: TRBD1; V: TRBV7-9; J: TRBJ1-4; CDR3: CASSLGQGNEKLFF; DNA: TGTGCCAGCAGCTTAGGACAGGGTAATGAAAAACTGTTTTTT
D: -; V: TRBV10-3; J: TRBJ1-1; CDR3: CAISETDLGQIEAFF; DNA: TGTGCCATCAGTGAGACCGATCTTGGCCAGATTGAAGCTTTCTTT
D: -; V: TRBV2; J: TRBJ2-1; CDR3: CASSGQGYPYNEQFF; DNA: TGTGCCAGCAGTGGGCAGGGTTACCCCTACAATGAGCAGTTCTTC
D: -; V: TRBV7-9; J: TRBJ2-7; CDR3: CASSLPSSYEQYF; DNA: TGTGCCAGCAGCTTACCGAGCTCCTACGAGCAGTACTTC
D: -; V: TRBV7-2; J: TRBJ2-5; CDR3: CASSLARAGETQYF; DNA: TGTGCCAGCAGCTTAGCGAGAGCAGGGGAGACCCAGTACTTC
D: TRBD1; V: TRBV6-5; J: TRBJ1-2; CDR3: CASSYSTGGLVGYTF; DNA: TGTGCCAGCAGTTACTCTACAGGGGGCCTTGTTGGCTACACCTTC
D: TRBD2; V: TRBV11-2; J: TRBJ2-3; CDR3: CASSHQREGLFTDTQYF; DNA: TGTGCCAGCAGCCACCAGCGGGAGGGCCTTTTCACAGATACGCAGTATTTT
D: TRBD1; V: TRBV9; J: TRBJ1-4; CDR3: CASSGQGFNEKLFF; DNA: TGTGCCAGCAGCGGACAGGGATTTAATGAAAAACTGTTTTTT
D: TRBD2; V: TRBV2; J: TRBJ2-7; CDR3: CASTISGGPSYEQYF; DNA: TGTGCCAGCACGATTAGCGGGGGGCCCTCCTACGAGCAGTACTTC
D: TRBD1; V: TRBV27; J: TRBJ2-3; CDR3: CASSSETGVDTQYF; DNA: TGTGCCAGCAGTTCGGAGACAGGGGTAGATACGCAGTATTTT
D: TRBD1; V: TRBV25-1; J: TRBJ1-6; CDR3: CASSEFVGQGYHSPLHF; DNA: TGTGCCAGCAGTGAATTCGTGGGACAGGGGTACCATTCCCCCCTCCACTTT
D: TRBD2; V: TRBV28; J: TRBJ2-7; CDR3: CASSLGENGGWDEQYF; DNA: TGTGCCAGCAGTTTAGGGGAGAACGGGGGGTGGGACGAGCAGTACTTC
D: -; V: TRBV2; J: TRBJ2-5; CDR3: CASSEERVQGETQYF; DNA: TGTGCCAGCAGCGAAGAGCGGGTCCAGGGAGAGACCCAGTACTTC
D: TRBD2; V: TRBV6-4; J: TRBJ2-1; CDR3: CASSEWLAGYNEQFF; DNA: TGTGCCAGCAGTGAATGGCTAGCGGGGTACAATGAGCAGTTCTTC